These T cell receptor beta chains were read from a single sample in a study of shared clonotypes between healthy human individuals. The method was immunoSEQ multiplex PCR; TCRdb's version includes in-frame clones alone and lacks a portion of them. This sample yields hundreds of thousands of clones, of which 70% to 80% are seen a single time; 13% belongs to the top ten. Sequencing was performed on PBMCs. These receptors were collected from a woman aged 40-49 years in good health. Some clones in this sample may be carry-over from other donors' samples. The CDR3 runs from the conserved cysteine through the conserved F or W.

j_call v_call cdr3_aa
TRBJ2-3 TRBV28 CASSLTLAGGGADTQYF
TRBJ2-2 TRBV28 CASSDRPLNTGELFF
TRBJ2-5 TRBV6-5 CASSPGTSGRGQYF
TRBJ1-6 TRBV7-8 CASSGTVDNSPLHF
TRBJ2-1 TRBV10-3 CAISDPSISGGYNEQFF
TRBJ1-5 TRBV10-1 CASTRRVVSNQPQHF
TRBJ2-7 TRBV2 CASSEGRELRQYF
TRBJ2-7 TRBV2 CASSQMDGYYEQYF
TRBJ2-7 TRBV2 CASSLTGGETYEQYF
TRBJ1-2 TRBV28 CASRIAFNYGYTF